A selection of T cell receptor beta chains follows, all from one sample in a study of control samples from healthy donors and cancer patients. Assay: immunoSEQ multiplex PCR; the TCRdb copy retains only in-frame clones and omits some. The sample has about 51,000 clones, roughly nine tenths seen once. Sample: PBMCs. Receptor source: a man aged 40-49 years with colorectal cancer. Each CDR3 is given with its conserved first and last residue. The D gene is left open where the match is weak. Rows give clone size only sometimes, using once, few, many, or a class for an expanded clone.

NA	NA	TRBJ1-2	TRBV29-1	TGCAGCGTTGAGGCCGGGTCCCTAACGGGCTACACCTTC	CSVEAGSLTGYTF
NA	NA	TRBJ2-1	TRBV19	TGTGCCAGTAGGGGCTTCGACAATGAGCAGTTCTTC	CASRGFDNEQFF
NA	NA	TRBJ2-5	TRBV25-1	TGTGCCAGCAGTCGGTCGGGGGGCGGGGAGACCCAGTACTTC	CASSRSGGGETQYF
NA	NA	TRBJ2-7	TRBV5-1	TGCGCCAGCAGCCCCACCCCGACTTCGTCCCCTCACGAGCAGTACTTC	CASSPTPTSSPHEQYF
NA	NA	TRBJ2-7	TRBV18	TGTGCCAGCTCACCGCCTAGCTCCTACGAGCAGTACTTC	CASSPPSSYEQYF
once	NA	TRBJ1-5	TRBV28	TGTGCCAGCAGGGGACGGGATAGCAATCAGCCCCAGCATTTT	CASRGRDSNQPQHF
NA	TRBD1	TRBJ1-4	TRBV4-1	TGCGCCAGCAGCCAGGCACAGGGGGCTACTAATGAAAAACTGTTTTTT	CASSQAQGATNEKLFF
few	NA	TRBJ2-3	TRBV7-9	TGTGCCAGCAGCTCCCTCAAAGGGAGTGGCACAGATACGCAGTATTTT	CASSSLKGSGTDTQYF
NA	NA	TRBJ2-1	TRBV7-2	TGTGCCAGCAGCCCTAGGGGGGCTAGCGCTGCCAATGAGCAGTTCTTC	CASSPRGASAANEQFF
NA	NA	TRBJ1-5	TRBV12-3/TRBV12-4	TGTGCCAGCAGTCGCTTCCACAATCAGCCCCAGCATTTT	CASSRFHNQPQHF
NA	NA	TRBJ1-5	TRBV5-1	TGCGCCAGCAGCTTGGGACGGAATCAGCCCCAGCATTTT	CASSLGRNQPQHF
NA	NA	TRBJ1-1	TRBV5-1	TGCGCCAGCAGCCCCTTTAGGCTAGACCTCGAAGCTTTCTTT	CASSPFRLDLEAFF
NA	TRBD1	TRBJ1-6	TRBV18	TGTGCCAGCTCTACCCACAGGGGGAATTCACCCCTCCACTTT	CASSTHRGNSPLHF
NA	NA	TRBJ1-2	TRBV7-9	TGTGCCAGCAGGCCTTGGGCAGGCGATGGCTACACCTTC	CASRPWAGDGYTF
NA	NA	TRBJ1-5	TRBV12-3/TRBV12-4	TGTGCCAGCAGTATCCCAGGGCTCCCCCAGCATTTT	CASSIPGLPQHF
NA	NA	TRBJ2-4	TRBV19	TGTGCCAGTAGTATAGGGGGGCCAGGAGGCAAAAACATTCAGTACTTC	CASSIGGPGGKNIQYF
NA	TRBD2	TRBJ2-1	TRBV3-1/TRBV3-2	TGTGCCAGCAGCCTTGGGACTAGCGGGAAGTCTATAGGTGCATCCTACAATGAGCAGTTCTTC	CASSLGTSGKSIGASYNEQFF
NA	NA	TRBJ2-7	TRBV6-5	TGTGCCAGCAGGTCAGGATACGAGCAGTACTTC	CASRSGYEQYF
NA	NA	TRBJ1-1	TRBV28	TGTGCCAGCAGGCCCTGGGACACTGAAGCTTTCTTT	CASRPWDTEAFF
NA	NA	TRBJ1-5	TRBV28	TGTGCCAGCAGTCTCGAGGGGCCCCAGCATTTT	CASSLEGPQHF
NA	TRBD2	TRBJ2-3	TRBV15	TGTGCCACCAGCAGAGGACTAGCGGCTAGCACAGATACGCAGTATTTT	CATSRGLAASTDTQYF
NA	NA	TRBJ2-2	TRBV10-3	TGTGCCATCAGTGAGTCTAGAGGACTGGCGAACACCGGGGAGCTGTTTTTT	CAISESRGLANTGELFF
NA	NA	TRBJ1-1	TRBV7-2	TGTGCCAGCAGCTTTAACAGGGTCGCAACTGAAGCTTTCTTT	CASSFNRVATEAFF
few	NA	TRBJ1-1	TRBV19	TGTGCCAGTAGTATACGAAGGCGCTCGGACACTGAAGCTTTCTTT	CASSIRRRSDTEAFF
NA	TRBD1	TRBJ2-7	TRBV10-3	TGTGCCATCAGTGAAGAGGACAGGGGCTACGAGCAGTACTTC	CAISEEDRGYEQYF
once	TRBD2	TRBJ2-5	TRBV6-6	TGTGCCAGCAGTTCCGGGACTAGGAGGCTCCGGGAGACCCAGTACTTC	CASSSGTRRLRETQYF
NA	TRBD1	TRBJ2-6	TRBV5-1	TGCGCCAGCAGCACCCGGACAGGGGTAAACTCTGGGGCCAACGTCCTGACTTTC	CASSTRTGVNSGANVLTF
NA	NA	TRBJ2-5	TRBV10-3	TGTGCCATCAGCAACCAAGAGACCCAGTACTTC	CAISNQETQYF
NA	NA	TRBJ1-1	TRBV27	TGTGCCAGCAGTTTATCAGGGGTAGCTTTCTTT	CASSLSGVAFF
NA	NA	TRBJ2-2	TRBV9	TGTGCCAGCGTAGACCTGAACACCGGGGAGCTGTTTTTT	CASVDLNTGELFF
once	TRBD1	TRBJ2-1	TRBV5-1	TGCGCCAGCAGCTCCAGGGGGCCTGAGCAGTTCTTC	CASSSRGPEQFF
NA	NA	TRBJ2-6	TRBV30	TGTGCCTGGAGTAAGCTCCCTGGGGCCAACGTCCTGACTTTC	CAWSKLPGANVLTF
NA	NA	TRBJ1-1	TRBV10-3	TGTGCCATCAGTGAAGTGGGGTGGGTAGGGACTGAAGCTTTCTTT	CAISEVGWVGTEAFF
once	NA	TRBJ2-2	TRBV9	TGTGCCAGCAGCCCCAACCGGGACCCCTTGAGCACCGGGGAGCTGTTTTTT	CASSPNRDPLSTGELFF
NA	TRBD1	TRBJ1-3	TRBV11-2	TGTGCCAGCACCCAGACAGGGACCGGAAACACCATATATTTT	CASTQTGTGNTIYF
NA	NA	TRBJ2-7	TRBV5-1	TGCGCCAGCAGCTGGTCTGGGGTCTGGGACGAGCAGTACTTC	CASSWSGVWDEQYF
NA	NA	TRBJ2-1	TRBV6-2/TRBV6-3	TGTGCCAGCAGTTACTCTTTAAGGAATGAGCAGTTCTTC	CASSYSLRNEQFF
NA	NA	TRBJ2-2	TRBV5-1	TGCGCCAGCAGCTTTCGTCTTCAGAACACCGGGGAGCTGTTTTTT	CASSFRLQNTGELFF
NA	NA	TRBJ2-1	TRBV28	TGTGCCAGCAGGACAGTTTACAATGAGCAGTTCTTC	CASRTVYNEQFF
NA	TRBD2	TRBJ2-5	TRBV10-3	TGTGCCATCAGTGGGGGAGGGCGGGAGACCCAGTACTTC	CAISGGGRETQYF
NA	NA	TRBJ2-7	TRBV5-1	TGCGCCAGCAGCTCAACGGGACACACCTACGAGCAGTACTTC	CASSSTGHTYEQYF
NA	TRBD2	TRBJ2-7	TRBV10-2	TGCGCCACACGGGATCAAGCGGGAGGGCCGAGGGAGCAGTACTTC	CATRDQAGGPREQYF
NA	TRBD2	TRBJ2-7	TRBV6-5	TGTGCCAGCAGCCGGGGACTAGCGGATCTCTACGAGCAGTACTTC	CASSRGLADLYEQYF
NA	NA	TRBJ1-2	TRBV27	TGTGCCAGCAGTCCCCGACCGACGGGTGGCTACACCTTC	CASSPRPTGGYTF
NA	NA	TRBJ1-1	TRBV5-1	TGCGCCAGCAGCTTGCTGGGAATCCGGAACACTGAAGCTTTCTTT	CASSLLGIRNTEAFF
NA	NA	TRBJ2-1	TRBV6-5	TGTGCCAGCAGTTTCCGGGAGCCTCTTTATGAGCAGTTCTTC	CASSFREPLYEQFF